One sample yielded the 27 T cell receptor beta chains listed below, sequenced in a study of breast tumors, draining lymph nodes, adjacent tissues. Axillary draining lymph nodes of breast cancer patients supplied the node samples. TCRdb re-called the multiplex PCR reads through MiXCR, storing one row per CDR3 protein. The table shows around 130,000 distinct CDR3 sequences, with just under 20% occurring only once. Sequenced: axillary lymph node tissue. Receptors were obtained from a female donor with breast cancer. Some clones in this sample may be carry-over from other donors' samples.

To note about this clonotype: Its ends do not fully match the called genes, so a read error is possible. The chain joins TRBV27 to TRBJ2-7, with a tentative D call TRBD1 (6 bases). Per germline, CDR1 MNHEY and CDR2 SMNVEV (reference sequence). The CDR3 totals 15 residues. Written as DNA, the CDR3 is TGTGCCGGCAGTTTTACAGGGTTGAGCTCCTACGAGCAGTACTTC. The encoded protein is CAGSFTGLSSYEQYF.

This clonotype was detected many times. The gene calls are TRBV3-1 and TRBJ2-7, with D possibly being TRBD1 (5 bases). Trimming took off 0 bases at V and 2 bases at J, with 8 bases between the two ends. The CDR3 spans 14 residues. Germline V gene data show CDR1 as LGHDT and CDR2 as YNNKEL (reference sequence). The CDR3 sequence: CASSQEKGPYEQYF. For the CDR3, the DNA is TGTGCCAGCAGCCAAGAGAAGGGGCCCTACGAGCAGTACTTC.

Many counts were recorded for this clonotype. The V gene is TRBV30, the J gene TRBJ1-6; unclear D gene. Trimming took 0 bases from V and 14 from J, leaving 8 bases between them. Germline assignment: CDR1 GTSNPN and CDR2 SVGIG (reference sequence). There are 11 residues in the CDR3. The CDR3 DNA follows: TGTGCCTGGAGTGTTGTAGATACCCTCCACTTT. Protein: CAWSVVDTLHF. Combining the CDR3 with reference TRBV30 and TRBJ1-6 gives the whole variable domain SQTIHQWPATLVQPVGSPLSLECTVEGTSNPNLYWYRQAAGRGLQLLFYSVGIGQISSEVPQNLSASRPQDRQFILSSKKLLLSDSGFYLCAWSVVDTLHFGNGTRLTVT.

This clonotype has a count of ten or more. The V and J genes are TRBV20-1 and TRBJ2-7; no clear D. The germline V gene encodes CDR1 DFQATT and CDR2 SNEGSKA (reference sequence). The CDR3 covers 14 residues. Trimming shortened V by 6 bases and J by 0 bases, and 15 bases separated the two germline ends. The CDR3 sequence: CSADKPGNSYEQYF. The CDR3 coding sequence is TGCAGTGCCGATAAACCAGGAAACTCCTACGAGCAGTACTTC.

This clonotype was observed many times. The CDR3 DNA reads as TGTGCCAGCAGTTTAAGGGCAGGGTTACAAGAGACCCAGTACTTC. This encodes CASSLRAGLQETQYF. The gene calls are TRBV12-3 or TRBV12-4 and TRBJ2-5, with a possible D match to TRBD1 (5 bases). The CDR3 is made up of 15 amino acids. V lost 2 bases and J 2 bases, leaving 12 bases between the germline ends.

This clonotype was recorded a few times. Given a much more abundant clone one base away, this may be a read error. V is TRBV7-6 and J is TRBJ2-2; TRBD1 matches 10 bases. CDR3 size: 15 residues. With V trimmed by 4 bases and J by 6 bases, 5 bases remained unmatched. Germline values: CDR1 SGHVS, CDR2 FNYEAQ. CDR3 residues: CASSSGTGVAGELFF. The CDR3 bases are TGTGCCAGCAGCTCCGGGACAGGGGTAGCCGGGGAGCTGTTTTTT.

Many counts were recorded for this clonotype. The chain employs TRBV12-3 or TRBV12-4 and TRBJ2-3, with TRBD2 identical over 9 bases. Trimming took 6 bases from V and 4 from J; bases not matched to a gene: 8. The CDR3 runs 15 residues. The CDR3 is CASRPSGKVSDTQYF. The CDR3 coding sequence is TGTGCCAGCAGACCTAGCGGGAAGGTTTCAGATACGCAGTATTTT.

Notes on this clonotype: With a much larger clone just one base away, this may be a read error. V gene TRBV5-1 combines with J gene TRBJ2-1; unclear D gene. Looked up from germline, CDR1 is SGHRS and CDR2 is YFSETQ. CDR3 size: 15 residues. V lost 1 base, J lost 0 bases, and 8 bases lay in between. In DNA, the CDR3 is TGCGCCAGCAGCTTGCAGTCCAACTCCTACAATGAGCAGTTCTTC. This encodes CASSLQSNSYNEQFF.

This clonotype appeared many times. For the CDR3, the DNA is TGCAGTTATACCCCTCTAAGCGGGAGGGGGAATGAGCAGTTCTTC. The encoded protein is CSYTPLSGRGNEQFF. This rearrangement joins TRBV20-1 to TRBJ2-1, with 10 bases matching TRBD2. The V gene end was trimmed by 8 bases and the J gene end by 7 bases; junction bases not matched to a gene: 14. Germline CDR1 reads DFQATT; CDR2 reads SNEGSKA (reference sequence). CDR3 length equals 15 residues.

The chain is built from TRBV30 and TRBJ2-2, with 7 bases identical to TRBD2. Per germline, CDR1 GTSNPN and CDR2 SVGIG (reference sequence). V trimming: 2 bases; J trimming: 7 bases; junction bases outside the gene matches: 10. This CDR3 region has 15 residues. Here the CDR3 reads CAWSRGRAFGGELFF. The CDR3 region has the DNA TGTGCCTGGAGTCGGGGGAGGGCCTTCGGCGGGGAGCTGTTTTTT.

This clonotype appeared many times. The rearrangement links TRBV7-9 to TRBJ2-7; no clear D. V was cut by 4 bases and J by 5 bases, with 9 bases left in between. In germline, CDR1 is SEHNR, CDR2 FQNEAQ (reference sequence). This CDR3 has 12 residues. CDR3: CASSSTNHEQYF. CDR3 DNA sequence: TGTGCCAGCAGCTCGACAAACCACGAGCAGTACTTC. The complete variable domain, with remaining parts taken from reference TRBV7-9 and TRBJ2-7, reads DTGVSQNPRHKITKRGQNVTFRCDPISEHNRLYWYRQTLGQGPEFLTYFQNEAQLEKSRLLSDRFSAERPKGSFSTLEIQRTEQGDSAMYLCASSSTNHEQYFGPGTRLTVT.

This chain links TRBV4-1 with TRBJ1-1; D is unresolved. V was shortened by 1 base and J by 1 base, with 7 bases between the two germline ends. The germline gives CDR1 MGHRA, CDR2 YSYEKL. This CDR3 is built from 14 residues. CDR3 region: CASSQGHENTEAFF. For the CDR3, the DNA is TGCGCCAGCAGCCAAGGACACGAGAACACTGAAGCTTTCTTT.

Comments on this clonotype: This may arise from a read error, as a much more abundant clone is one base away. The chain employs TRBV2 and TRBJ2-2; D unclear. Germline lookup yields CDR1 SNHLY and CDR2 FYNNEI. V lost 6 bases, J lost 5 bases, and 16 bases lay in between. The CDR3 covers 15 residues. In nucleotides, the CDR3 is TGTGCCAGCAGCCTATCGACCCGGATGACCGGGGAGCTGTTTTTT. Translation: CASSLSTRMTGELFF.

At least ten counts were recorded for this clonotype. Written as DNA, the CDR3 is TGTGCCAGCAGCATAGACAGGGATAATTCACCCCTCCACTTT. This translates into CASSIDRDNSPLHF. The gene calls are TRBV5-4 and TRBJ1-6; 7 bases map to TRBD1. Trimming removed 4 bases from V and 5 bases from J; junction bases left unmatched: 3. CDR1 and CDR2 from the germline V gene are SGHNT and YYREEE (reference sequence). There are 14 residues in the CDR3. The full variable domain, in which reference TRBV5-4 and TRBJ1-6 provide the parts outside the CDR3, is ETGVTQSPTHLIKTRGQQVTLRCSSQSGHNTVSWYQQALGQGPQFIFQYYREEENGRGNFPPRFSGLQFPNYSSELNVNALELDDSALYLCASSIDRDNSPLHFGNGTRLTVT.

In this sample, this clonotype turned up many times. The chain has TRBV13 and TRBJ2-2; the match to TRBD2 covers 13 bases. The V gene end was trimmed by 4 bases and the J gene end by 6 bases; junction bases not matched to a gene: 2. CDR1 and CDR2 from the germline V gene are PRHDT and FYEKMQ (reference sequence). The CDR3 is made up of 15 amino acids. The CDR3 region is CASSSGLAGSGELFF. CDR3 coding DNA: TGTGCCAGCAGCTCGGGACTAGCGGGATCCGGGGAGCTGTTTTTT.

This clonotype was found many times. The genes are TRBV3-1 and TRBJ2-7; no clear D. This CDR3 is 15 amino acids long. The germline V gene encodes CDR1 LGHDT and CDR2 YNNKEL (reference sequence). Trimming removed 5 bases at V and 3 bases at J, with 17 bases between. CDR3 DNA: TGTGCCAGCAGCTACGGACCCTTTAATTTCTACGAGCAGTACTTC. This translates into CASSYGPFNFYEQYF.

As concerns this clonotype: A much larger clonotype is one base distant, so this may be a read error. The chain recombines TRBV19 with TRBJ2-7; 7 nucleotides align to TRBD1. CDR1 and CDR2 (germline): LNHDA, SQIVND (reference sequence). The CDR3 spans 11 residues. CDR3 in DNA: TGTGCCAGTAGTATAGGACAGGGAACTAACTTC. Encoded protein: CASSIGQGTNF.

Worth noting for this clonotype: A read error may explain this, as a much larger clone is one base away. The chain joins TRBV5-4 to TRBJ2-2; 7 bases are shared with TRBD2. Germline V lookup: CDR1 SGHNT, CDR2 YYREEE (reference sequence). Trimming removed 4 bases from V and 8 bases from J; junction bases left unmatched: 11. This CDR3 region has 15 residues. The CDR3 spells CASSIQAGPSGELFF. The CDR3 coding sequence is TGTGCCAGCAGCATACAAGCGGGGCCTTCTGGGGAGCTGTTTTTT.

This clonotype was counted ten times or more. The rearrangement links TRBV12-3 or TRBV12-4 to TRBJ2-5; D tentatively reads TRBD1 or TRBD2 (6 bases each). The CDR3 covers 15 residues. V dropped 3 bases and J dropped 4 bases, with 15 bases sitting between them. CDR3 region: CASSFGGQGTETQYF. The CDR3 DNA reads TGTGCCAGCAGTTTTGGGGGGCAGGGCACAGAGACCCAGTACTTC.

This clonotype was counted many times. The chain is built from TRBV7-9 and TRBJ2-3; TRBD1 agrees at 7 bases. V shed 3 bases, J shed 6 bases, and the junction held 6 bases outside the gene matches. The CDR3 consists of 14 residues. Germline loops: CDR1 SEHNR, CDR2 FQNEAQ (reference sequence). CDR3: CASSLRGLRDTQYF. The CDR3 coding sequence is TGTGCCAGCAGCTTGAGGGGGCTGAGGGATACGCAGTATTTT. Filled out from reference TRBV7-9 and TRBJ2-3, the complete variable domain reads DTGVSQNPRHKITKRGQNVTFRCDPISEHNRLYWYRQTLGQGPEFLTYFQNEAQLEKSRLLSDRFSAERPKGSFSTLEIQRTEQGDSAMYLCASSLRGLRDTQYFGPGTRLTVL.

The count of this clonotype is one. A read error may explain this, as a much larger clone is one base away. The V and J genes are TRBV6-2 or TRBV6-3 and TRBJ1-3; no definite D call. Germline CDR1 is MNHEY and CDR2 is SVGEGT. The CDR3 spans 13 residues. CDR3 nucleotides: TGTGCCTGCAGTCCCAACTCTGGAAACACCATATATTTT. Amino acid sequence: CACSPNSGNTIYF.

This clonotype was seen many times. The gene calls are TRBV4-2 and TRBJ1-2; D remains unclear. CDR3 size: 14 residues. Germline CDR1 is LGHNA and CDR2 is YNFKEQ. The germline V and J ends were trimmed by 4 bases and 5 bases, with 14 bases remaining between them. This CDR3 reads CASSLRSVGYGYTF. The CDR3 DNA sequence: TGTGCCAGCAGCCTCCGTTCCGTGGGATATGGCTACACCTTC.

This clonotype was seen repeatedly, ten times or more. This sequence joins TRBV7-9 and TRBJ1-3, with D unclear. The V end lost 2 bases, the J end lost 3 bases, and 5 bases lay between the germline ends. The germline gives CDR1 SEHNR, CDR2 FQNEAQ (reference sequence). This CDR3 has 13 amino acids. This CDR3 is CASSLRGGNTIYF. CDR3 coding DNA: TGTGCCAGCAGCTTACGGGGTGGAAACACCATATATTTT.

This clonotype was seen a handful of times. The CDR3 is CASSLRATVYSNQPQHF. For the CDR3, the DNA is TGTGCCAGCAGCTTGCGGGCCACGGTTTATAGCAATCAGCCCCAGCATTTT. The chain employs TRBV5-6 and TRBJ1-5; D not resolved. This CDR3 has 17 residues. V was clipped by 1 base and J by 0 bases, with 14 bases between them. Germline CDR1 and CDR2: SGHDT and YYEEEE. Drawing the rest from reference TRBV5-6 and TRBJ1-5, the complete variable domain is DAGVTQSPTHLIKTRGQQVTLRCSPKSGHDTVSWYQQALGQGPQFIFQYYEEEERQRGNFPDRFSGHQFPNYSSELNVNALLLGDSALYLCASSLRATVYSNQPQHFGDGTRLSIL.

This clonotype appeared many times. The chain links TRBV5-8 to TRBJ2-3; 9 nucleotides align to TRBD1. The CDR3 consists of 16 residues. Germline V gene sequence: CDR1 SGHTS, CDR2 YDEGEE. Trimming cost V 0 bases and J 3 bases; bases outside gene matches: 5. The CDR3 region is CASSLEWGQGTDTQYF. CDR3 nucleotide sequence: TGTGCCAGCAGCTTGGAATGGGGACAGGGTACAGATACGCAGTATTTT.

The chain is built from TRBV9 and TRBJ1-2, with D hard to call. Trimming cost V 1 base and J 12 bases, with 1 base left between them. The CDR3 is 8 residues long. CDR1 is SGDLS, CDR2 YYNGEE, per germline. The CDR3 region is CASSVNTF. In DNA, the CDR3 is TGTGCCAGCAGCGTAAACACCTTC.

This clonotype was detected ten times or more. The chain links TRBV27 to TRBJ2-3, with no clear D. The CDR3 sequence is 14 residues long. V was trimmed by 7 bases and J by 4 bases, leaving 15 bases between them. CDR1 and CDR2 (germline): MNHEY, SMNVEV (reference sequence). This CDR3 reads CASKRLLGADTQYF. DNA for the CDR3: TGTGCCAGCAAGCGCTTACTGGGCGCAGATACGCAGTATTTT.